Listed below are T cell receptor beta chains from one sample, sequenced in a study of cytomegalovirus exposure and HLA in healthy donors. Assay used: immunoSEQ multiplex PCR; TCRdb lists only in-frame clones, some missing. The repertoire holds tens of thousands of clones, roughly 70% seen once, with roughly 11% in the top ten. Sequenced material: PBMCs. All receptors derive from a woman aged 30 to 39 in good health and CMV-seronegative. The CDR3 runs from the conserved cysteine through the conserved F or W. D genes are given only for firm matches. Some rows mark clone size as missing; the rest say once, few, many or name a class of expanded clone.

CDR3: CATSRDRTGNGYTF
DNA: TGTGCCACCAGCAGAGATAGGACAGGGAATGGCTACACCTTC
V: TRBV15
size: once
D: TRBD1
J: TRBJ1-2

CDR3: CASSSYQETQYF
DNA: TGTGCCAGCAGCTCCTACCAAGAGACCCAGTACTTC
V: TRBV7-2
size: .
D: .
J: TRBJ2-5

CDR3: CASRARPYNEQFF
DNA: TGTGCCAGCAGGGCGCGGCCCTACAATGAGCAGTTCTTC
V: TRBV6-5
size: .
D: .
J: TRBJ2-1

CDR3: CASIQRGSYYNEQFF
DNA: TGCGCCAGCATCCAGCGGGGGAGCTACTACAATGAGCAGTTCTTC
V: TRBV5-1
size: few
D: TRBD2
J: TRBJ2-1

CDR3: CASSNPGQLYEQYF
DNA: TGTGCCAGCAGCAACCCGGGACAGCTATACGAGCAGTACTTC
V: TRBV7-9
size: .
D: TRBD1
J: TRBJ2-7

CDR3: CASREGAVNQPQHF
DNA: TGTGCCAGCAGAGAGGGGGCGGTCAATCAGCCCCAGCATTTT
V: TRBV5-5
size: few
D: TRBD1
J: TRBJ1-5

CDR3: CSVGWGPGGEKLFF
DNA: TGCAGCGTTGGGTGGGGGCCAGGGGGTGAAAAACTGTTTTTT
V: TRBV29-1
size: .
D: TRBD1
J: TRBJ1-4

CDR3: CASGGGAYNEQFF
DNA: TGTGCCAGTGGGGGGGGCGCCTACAATGAGCAGTTCTTC
V: TRBV9
size: .
D: .
J: TRBJ2-1

CDR3: CASRLTGRAGNTEAFF
DNA: TGTGCCAGTAGGTTAACGGGCAGGGCAGGGAACACTGAAGCTTTCTTT
V: TRBV19
size: once
D: .
J: TRBJ1-1

CDR3: CASSLQGAGETQYF
DNA: TGTGCCAGCAGCTTGCAGGGGGCCGGAGAGACCCAGTACTTC
V: TRBV7-8
size: .
D: TRBD1
J: TRBJ2-5

CDR3: CASSQGAQGYEQYF
DNA: TGCGCCAGCAGCCAAGGGGCCCAGGGGTACGAGCAGTACTTC
V: TRBV4-3
size: .
D: .
J: TRBJ2-7

CDR3: CASSLYQDTGELFF
DNA: TGTGCCAGCAGCTTGTACCAGGACACCGGGGAGCTGTTTTTT
V: TRBV7-9
size: .
D: .
J: TRBJ2-2

CDR3: CASSFYSGDNNEQFF
DNA: TGCGCCAGCAGCTTCTATAGCGGGGACAACAATGAGCAGTTCTTC
V: TRBV5-1
size: once
D: TRBD2
J: TRBJ2-1

CDR3: CASSPRLAGLTDTQYF
DNA: TGTGCCAGCAGTCCGCGACTAGCGGGGCTCACAGATACGCAGTATTTT
V: TRBV28
size: .
D: TRBD2
J: TRBJ2-3

CDR3: CASSHPGTGEYEQYF
DNA: TGTGCCAGTAGTCACCCCGGGACAGGGGAATACGAGCAGTACTTC
V: TRBV19
size: .
D: TRBD1
J: TRBJ2-7

CDR3: CASSPAGGTYEQYF
DNA: TGCGCCAGCAGCCCCGCCGGGGGGACCTACGAGCAGTACTTC
V: TRBV4-1
size: .
D: TRBD2
J: TRBJ2-7

CDR3: CASSLGTANTEAFF
DNA: TGTGCCAGCAGCCTCGGGACAGCGAACACTGAAGCTTTCTTT
V: TRBV7-6
size: few
D: TRBD1
J: TRBJ1-1

CDR3: CAWNDRSPGEQYF
DNA: TGTGCCTGGAACGACAGGTCCCCCGGCGAGCAGTACTTC
V: TRBV30
size: .
D: .
J: TRBJ2-7

CDR3: CASRTPTGGSYNSPLHF
DNA: TGTGCCAGCAGAACGCCTACAGGGGGATCCTATAATTCACCCCTCCACTTT
V: TRBV27
size: .
D: TRBD1
J: TRBJ1-6

CDR3: CASSVGPTRTGNQPQHF
DNA: TGTGCCAGCAGCGTAGGACCAACTCGGACAGGGAATCAGCCCCAGCATTTT
V: TRBV9
size: .
D: TRBD1
J: TRBJ1-5

CDR3: CASSGQGADTQYF
DNA: TGTGCCAGCAGCGGACAGGGAGCAGATACGCAGTATTTT
V: TRBV9
size: few
D: TRBD1
J: TRBJ2-3

CDR3: CSALDYEQYF
DNA: TGCAGTGCGTTAGACTACGAGCAGTACTTC
V: TRBV20-1
size: .
D: .
J: TRBJ2-7

CDR3: CASRATGGAQPQHF
DNA: TGTGCCAGCAGAGCGACAGGGGGCGCCCAGCCCCAGCATTTT
V: TRBV28
size: .
D: TRBD1
J: TRBJ1-5

CDR3: CASTAGGGPAQNTEAFF
DNA: TGCGCCAGCACCGCGGGTGGTGGACCTGCACAGAACACTGAAGCTTTCTTT
V: TRBV10-1
size: .
D: .
J: TRBJ1-1

CDR3: CAWSVRERQAFF
DNA: TGTGCCTGGAGTGTACGGGAGAGACAGGCTTTCTTT
V: TRBV30
size: .
D: .
J: TRBJ1-1

CDR3: CASSLGDYEQYF
DNA: TGTGCCAGCAGCTTAGGAGACTACGAGCAGTACTTC
V: TRBV11-1
size: once
D: .
J: TRBJ2-7

CDR3: CASSEGRGTDQPQHF
DNA: TGTGCCAGCAGTGAGGGCAGGGGGACCGATCAGCCCCAGCATTTT
V: TRBV2
size: .
D: TRBD1
J: TRBJ1-5

CDR3: CASSRRLVDYEQYF
DNA: TGTGCCAGCAGCCGTCGACTTGTAGACTACGAGCAGTACTTC
V: TRBV7-2
size: .
D: .
J: TRBJ2-7

CDR3: CASSGGRPSAEAFF
DNA: TGTGCCAGCAGCGGGGGCCGGCCTAGCGCTGAAGCTTTCTTT
V: TRBV9
size: .
D: .
J: TRBJ1-1

CDR3: CASSLWTGGTYEQYF
DNA: TGCGCCAGCAGCTTGTGGACAGGGGGTACCTACGAGCAGTACTTC
V: TRBV5-1
size: .
D: TRBD1
J: TRBJ2-7

CDR3: CASSQRDRGQYGYTF
DNA: TGTGCCAGCAGCCAAAGGGACAGGGGGCAATATGGCTACACCTTC
V: TRBV7-8
size: few
D: TRBD1
J: TRBJ1-2

CDR3: CASSSRTGNTDTQYF
DNA: TGTGCCAGCAGTTCTAGGACAGGCAACACAGATACGCAGTATTTT
V: TRBV28
size: .
D: TRBD1
J: TRBJ2-3

CDR3: CASTIPPYGYTF
DNA: TGTGCCAGCACTATCCCCCCCTATGGCTACACCTTC
V: TRBV27
size: .
D: .
J: TRBJ1-2

CDR3: CASSPWTGRNYGYTF
DNA: TGTGCCAGCAGCCCATGGACAGGGAGAAACTATGGCTACACCTTC
V: TRBV14
size: .
D: TRBD1
J: TRBJ1-2

CDR3: CASSLSFRGDEQYF
DNA: TGTGCCAGCAGCTTATCTTTCAGGGGGGACGAGCAGTACTTC
V: TRBV7-9
size: .
D: .
J: TRBJ2-7

CDR3: CASSSYRVGSEKLFF
DNA: TGTGCCAGCAGTTCATACAGGGTGGGGAGCGAAAAACTGTTTTTT
V: TRBV28
size: once
D: .
J: TRBJ1-4

CDR3: CASSYLVQGGETQYF
DNA: TGTGCCAGCAGTTATCTCGTACAGGGGGGGGAGACCCAGTACTTC
V: TRBV7-9
size: .
D: .
J: TRBJ2-5

CDR3: CATSREAQEGTQYF
DNA: TGTGCCACCAGCAGAGAGGCACAGGAGGGGACCCAGTACTTC
V: TRBV15
size: .
D: .
J: TRBJ2-5

CDR3: CASSVGEYNEQFF
DNA: TGTGCCAGCAGCGTAGGGGAGTACAATGAGCAGTTCTTC
V: TRBV9
size: .
D: .
J: TRBJ2-1

CDR3: CATDRDRTSYEQYF
DNA: TGTGCCACCGACCGGGACAGAACCTCCTACGAGCAGTACTTC
V: TRBV2
size: .
D: TRBD1
J: TRBJ2-7

CDR3: CASSQERAGGTDTQYF
DNA: TGTGCCAGCAGCCAAGAGAGAGCAGGGGGCACAGATACGCAGTATTTT
V: TRBV4-2
size: .
D: .
J: TRBJ2-3